The 29 T cell receptor beta chains below all came from one sample that was sequenced in a study of T cells after yellow fever vaccination (dated by TCRdb to about 2019). Libraries came from 5' RACE. Instrument used: Illumina HiSeq 2500. The public reads were reanalyzed by TCRdb: fastp trimming at Q25, MiXCR alignment, in-frame beta chains only. Rows merge per CDR3 protein into single entries with the most common DNA and genes. The table for this sample lists about 340,000 distinct CDR3 sequences; roughly 9.4% of them were counted only once. Over 15% of the sample is taken by the ten largest. The treatment or condition label, read with the paper, signifies: live attenuated yellow fever vaccine strain. Sequencing was performed on PBMCs, taken on the day of the first yellow fever vaccination. These receptors were collected from a man younger than 35 who received the YFV17D yellow fever vaccine.

Remarks on this clonotype: Given a much more abundant clone one base away, this may be a read error. CDR3 DNA: TGTGCCAGCAGCCTGGCGGTAGTGGGGCCCGCGAACACCGGGGAGCTGTTTTTT. It codes for CASSLAVVGPANTGELFF. The chain uses TRBV14 and TRBJ2-2; tentative D call: TRBD1 (5 bases). The V gene lost 4 bases and the J gene lost 0 bases, with 18 bases spanning the gap. This CDR3 spans 18 amino acids. Germline V gene data show CDR1 as SGHDN and CDR2 as FVKESK.

The CDR3 spells CASSQSGGSSYNEQFF. In DNA, the CDR3 is TGCGCCAGCAGCCAAAGCGGGGGGAGCTCCTACAATGAGCAGTTCTTC. The chain combines TRBV5-1 with TRBJ2-1; 9 nucleotides agree with TRBD2. V trimming: 4 bases; J trimming: 0 bases; junction bases outside the gene matches: 5. The CDR3 extends over 16 amino acids. Per the germline V gene, CDR1 is SGHRS and CDR2 is YFSETQ.

J is TRBJ2-1 and V is TRBV10-3, with D possibly matching TRBD1 (6 bases). Looked up from germline, CDR1 is ENHRY and CDR2 is SYGVKD. CDR3 length equals 14 residues. V lost 6 bases and J lost 6, with 15 bases in between. The CDR3 is CAISARTAPNEQFF. The CDR3 nucleotides read TGTGCCATCAGCGCACGGACAGCACCCAATGAGCAGTTCTTC.

This clonotype was detected only a few times. This chain links TRBV4-3 with TRBJ2-3; 13 positions agree with TRBD2. Germline V lookup: CDR1 LGHNA, CDR2 YSLEER. The CDR3 is 18 residues long. Germline trimming cut 1 base from V and 8 bases from J; bases unmatched to any gene: 12. The CDR3 loop is CASSQGPGLAGPTGTQYF. CDR3 coding DNA: TGCGCCAGCAGCCAAGGACCGGGACTAGCGGGGCCCACGGGTACGCAGTATTTT.

CDR3 protein: CASSAYRGLYYGYTF. For the CDR3, the DNA is TGTGCCAGCAGCGCTTACAGGGGGCTGTACTATGGCTACACCTTC. The genes are TRBV6-1 and TRBJ1-2; 9 positions match TRBD1. The germline V gene has CDR1 MNHNS and CDR2 SASEGT. The CDR3 length is 15 residues. V lost 6 bases to trimming and J lost 3 bases; unmatched junction nucleotides: 8.

This chain connects TRBV29-1 to TRBJ2-7; D not resolved. V was clipped by 6 bases and J by 4 bases, with 16 bases between them. The CDR3 runs to 13 residues. CDR1 is SQVTM and CDR2 is ANQGSEA in the germline V gene. The CDR3 bases are TGCAGCGTCTGGACCGACGAAGTATACGAGCAGTACTTC. This codes for CSVWTDEVYEQYF.

This clonotype was counted once. The junction and the germline gene differ at one end; a read error may be behind it. The chain recombines TRBV7-8 with TRBJ2-6; either TRBD1 or TRBD2 may fit D (6 bases each). CDR1 is SGHVS, CDR2 FQNEAQ, per germline. The CDR3 runs to 15 residues. In nucleotides, the CDR3 is TGTGCCAGCAGCACCAGGGTATGGGGGGCCAACCTCCTGACTTTC. It codes for CASSTRVWGANLLTF.

This clonotype was counted a few times. The rearrangement uses TRBV5-5 and TRBJ1-3; D call uncertain. This CDR3 has 14 amino acids. Germline loops: CDR1 SGHKS, CDR2 YYEKEE (reference sequence). V was trimmed by 1 base and J by 0 bases, leaving 5 bases between them. CDR3 coding DNA: TGTGCCAGCAGCTTGTCCAGCTCTGGAAACACCATATATTTT. It is translated as CASSLSSSGNTIYF.

This sequence joins TRBV5-6 and TRBJ2-3, with 7 bases lining up with TRBD2. This CDR3 is built from 15 residues. Germline lookup yields CDR1 SGHDT and CDR2 YYEEEE. V shed 1 base, J shed 2 bases, and the junction held 4 bases outside the gene matches. CDR3 loop: CASSLWEGITDTQYF. The CDR3 DNA sequence: TGTGCCAGCAGCTTGTGGGAGGGTATCACAGATACGCAGTATTTT.

This clonotype appeared many times. The V gene is TRBV7-9, the J gene TRBJ1-1, with D possibly TRBD1 on 6 matching bases. The CDR3 consists of 14 residues. V was cut by 5 bases and J by 1 base, with 11 bases left in between. Germline CDR1 is SEHNR and CDR2 is FQNEAQ (reference sequence). The CDR3 spells CASSRTVGNTEAFF. As DNA, the CDR3 is TGTGCCAGCAGCCGGACAGTCGGGAACACTGAAGCTTTCTTT.

The table lists this clonotype with a few counts. The rearrangement uses TRBV19 and TRBJ1-6, with TRBD1 matching over 12 bases. J lost 10 bases, V lost 7 bases, and 14 bases had no gene match. CDR3 length equals 17 residues. Germline loops: CDR1 LNHDA, CDR2 SQIVND (reference sequence). The CDR3 reads CASTTSPGQGALSPLHF. CDR3 sequence (DNA): TGTGCCAGTACCACCTCACCGGGACAGGGGGCCTTGTCACCCCTCCACTTT.

The sample holds a few counts of this clonotype. V gene TRBV5-1 combines with J gene TRBJ2-2, with D maybe TRBD2 (5 bases). The CDR3 covers 15 residues. Germline CDR1 and CDR2: SGHRS and YFSETQ. V dropped 5 bases and J dropped 4 bases, with 15 bases sitting between them. Written as DNA, the CDR3 is TGCGCCAGCAGGGAGGAGAGAGGTTCCACCGGGGAGCTGTTTTTT. This sequence encodes CASREERGSTGELFF.

A few counts support this clonotype. The chain links TRBV6-5 to TRBJ1-5; D is uncertain. Trimming left V 0 bases short and J 7 bases short, with 19 bases between. The germline gives CDR1 MNHEY, CDR2 SVGAGI. This CDR3 has 17 residues. Here the CDR3 reads CASSYSVPDGAQQPQHF. CDR3 sequence (DNA): TGTGCCAGCAGTTACTCCGTCCCGGACGGCGCCCAGCAGCCCCAGCATTTT.

This clonotype occurred a few times. This chain uses TRBV5-1 with TRBJ1-6; D may be TRBD1 (5 bases). V gave up 4 bases and J gave up 3 bases, with 14 bases separating them. Germline CDR1 and CDR2: SGHRS and YFSETQ. CDR3 length: 16 amino acids. The CDR3 is CASSPTGFLYNSPLHF. In DNA form, the CDR3 reads TGCGCCAGCAGCCCCACAGGTTTTCTCTATAATTCACCCCTCCACTTT. The variable domain in full, completed from reference TRBV5-1 and TRBJ1-6, reads KAGVTQTPRYLIKTRGQQVTLSCSPISGHRSVSWYQQTPGQGLQFLFEYFSETQRNKGNFPGRFSGRQFSNSRSEMNVSTLELGDSALYLCASSPTGFLYNSPLHFGNGTRLTVT.

V is TRBV7-2 and J is TRBJ2-7, with a tentative D call TRBD1 (5 bases). V shed 1 base and J shed 2 bases, with 12 bases lying between them. CDR1 and CDR2 (germline): SGHTA, FQGNSA. The CDR3 is made up of 15 amino acids. The CDR3 sequence: CASSLDMAGTYEQYV. The CDR3, as DNA: TGTGCCAGCAGCTTAGATATGGCAGGGACCTACGAGCAGTACGTC.

In this sample, this clonotype turned up a few times. This sequence joins TRBV4-3 and TRBJ2-2; maybe TRBD1 (5 bases). The V gene's germline CDR1 is LGHNA and CDR2 YSLEER. The CDR3 spans 17 residues. The V end lost 0 bases, the J end lost 1 base, and 12 bases lay between the germline ends. The CDR3, as DNA: TGCGCCAGCAGCCAAGATCAGGTGACAGTGAACACCGGGGAGCTGTTTTTT. This translates into CASSQDQVTVNTGELFF.

The V gene is TRBV2, the J gene TRBJ2-5, with 14 nucleotides matching TRBD2. The length of the CDR3 is 17 residues. V gave up 1 base and J gave up 2 bases; unmatched junction bases: 3. The germline V gene encodes CDR1 SNHLY and CDR2 FYNNEI. The CDR3 nucleotides are TGTGCCAGCAGTGAAGAGAGACTAGCGGGGGGGCAAGAGACCCAGTACTTC. Translation gives CASSEERLAGGQETQYF.

The rearrangement uses TRBV7-3 and TRBJ1-6; TRBD1 aligns across 7 bases. The CDR3 consists of 15 residues. Germline CDR1 SGHTA, CDR2 FQGTGA. Unmatched junction bases numbered 8, after V lost 2 bases and J lost 10 bases. Here the CDR3 DNA reads TGTGCCAGCAGCTTATCGGGCAGGGGGGGGTCACCCCTCCACTTT. Translation gives CASSLSGRGGSPLHF.

The gene calls are TRBV7-2 and TRBJ2-1; 13 bases are shared with TRBD2. The J segment lost 4 bases and the V segment lost 5 bases, leaving 8 bases of the junction unmatched. CDR3 size: 17 residues. Germline V gene lookup returns CDR1 SGHTA and CDR2 FQGNSA. Here the CDR3 DNA reads TGTGCCAGCAGCATTACCGGACTAGCGGGGGATTACAATGAGCAGTTCTTC. Its protein product is CASSITGLAGDYNEQFF.

V and J are TRBV12-3 or TRBV12-4 and TRBJ1-1; the D is unclear. The CDR3 is 15 amino acids. V was shortened by 1 base and J by 0 bases, with 9 bases between the two germline ends. CDR3 coding DNA: TGTGCCAGCAGTTTAGTTCTGGTAATGAACACTGAAGCTTTCTTT. Its translation: CASSLVLVMNTEAFF.

This clonotype was found a few times. The chain recombines TRBV7-9 with TRBJ1-2; no reliable D call. CDR1 SEHNR and CDR2 FQNEAQ come from the germline V gene (reference sequence). This CDR3 is built from 15 residues. V was clipped by 4 bases and J by 2 bases, with 14 bases between them. The CDR3 loop reads CASSWGGRLNYGYTF. Here the CDR3 DNA reads TGTGCCAGCAGCTGGGGAGGGCGATTAAACTATGGCTACACCTTC.

V is TRBV2 and J is TRBJ1-4, with a possible D match to TRBD1 (5 bases). Germline values: CDR1 SNHLY, CDR2 FYNNEI. This CDR3 is 14 amino acids long. Deletions cut 7 bases from V and 5 bases from J, with 14 bases between. The CDR3 protein is CASNPGGENEKLFF. The CDR3 nucleotides are TGTGCCAGCAACCCCGGAGGGGAAAATGAAAAACTGTTTTTT. The whole variable domain, filled in from reference TRBV2 and TRBJ1-4, reads EPEVTQTPSHQVTQMGQEVILRCVPISNHLYFYWYRQILGQKVEFLVSFYNNEISEKSEIFDDQFSVERPDGSNFTLKIRSTKLEDSAMYFCASNPGGENEKLFFGSGTQLSVL.

The chain has TRBV6-2 or TRBV6-3 and TRBJ1-6; 7 nucleotides match TRBD1. The CDR3 has 15 amino acids. V dropped 6 bases and J dropped 8; count of bases not matched to a gene: 10. Germline V gene data show CDR1 as MNHEY and CDR2 as SVGEGT. CDR3 in amino acids: CASRQIRDSYSPLHF. For the CDR3, the DNA is TGTGCCAGCAGACAGATCCGGGACAGTTATTCACCCCTCCACTTT.

Only a few counts were recorded for this clonotype. The chain recombines TRBV7-8 with TRBJ2-5, with TRBD1 matching over 7 bases. This CDR3 contains 14 residues. V was pared by 6 bases and J by 4 bases, with 8 bases of the junction left unmatched. Germline V gene lookup returns CDR1 SGHVS and CDR2 FQNEAQ. The CDR3 sequence is CASRPKQGIETQYF. The CDR3 bases are TGTGCCAGCAGACCCAAACAGGGGATAGAGACCCAGTACTTC.

There are many counts of this clonotype. The V and J genes are TRBV4-1 and TRBJ2-1; TRBD1 is a possible D gene (5 bases). V shed 7 bases and J shed 7 bases, with 8 bases lying between them. Per the germline V gene, CDR1 is MGHRA and CDR2 is YSYEKL. This CDR3 has 11 amino acids. The CDR3 coding sequence is TGCGCCAGCAAAGGGGATAATGAGCAGTTCTTC. Translation gives CASKGDNEQFF.

The V and J genes are TRBV30 and TRBJ1-2, with 8 bases identical to TRBD1. The germline V gene encodes CDR1 GTSNPN and CDR2 SVGIG (reference sequence). J lost 3 bases, V lost 2 bases, and 8 bases had no gene match. The CDR3 runs 15 residues. CDR3 in amino acids: CAWSPAGGHYYGYTF. The CDR3 DNA reads as TGTGCCTGGAGTCCTGCAGGGGGCCACTACTATGGCTACACCTTC.

The rearrangement links TRBV4-1 to TRBJ2-7; D remains ambiguous. CDR3 size: 15 residues. Trimming took off 0 bases at V and 0 bases at J, with 9 bases between the two ends. Looked up from germline, CDR1 is MGHRA and CDR2 is YSYEKL. CDR3 bases: TGCGCCAGCAGCCAAGATGCAGCTATCTCCTACGAGCAGTACTTC. The encoded protein is CASSQDAAISYEQYF.

This clonotype showed up just a few times. This chain connects TRBV11-3 to TRBJ1-1, with 7 bases lining up with TRBD1. The J segment lost 11 bases and the V segment lost 1 base, leaving 7 bases of the junction unmatched. The CDR3 is made up of 13 amino acids. Germline lookup yields CDR1 SGHNT and CDR2 YENEEA. Here the CDR3 reads CASSLGPDRPAFF. CDR3 DNA: TGTGCCAGCAGCTTAGGGCCGGACAGGCCGGCTTTCTTT.

V gene TRBV7-3 combines with J gene TRBJ2-3; D may correspond to TRBD1 or TRBD2 (7 bases each). Germline V CDR1 and CDR2: SGHTA, FQGTGA. Trimming removed 9 bases at V and 4 bases at J, with 17 bases between. This CDR3 region has 14 residues. CDR3 DNA sequence: TGTGCCAGTAACCCAGGGGGGGGGGCAGATACGCAGTATTTT. Translated, it gives CASNPGGGADTQYF.